The TCR beta chain under discussion was sequenced for a study of T cell clones after liver transplantation. Overall study: Post-transplant blood was tracked for graft-donor-reactive T cell clones identified in a pre-transplant mixed lymphocyte reaction.

Method: immunoSEQ multiplex PCR; TCRdb's copy keeps in-frame clones and lacks some. The table records some 34,000 clones, more than 90% of them present only once. From germline, CDR1 is MNHNY and CDR2 SVGAGI (reference sequence). The CDR3 runs 14 residues. The V end was cut by 2 bases, the J end by 0 bases, with 8 bases between. On this clone: Its antigen is unidentified.

The study's findings and limits: Small, mixed patient groups and varying post-transplant times limit these conclusions. Graft donor-reactive T cells possibly entered the graft instead of undergoing deletion.

Sequences were derived from CD8+ T cells from blood, sampled 12 months after liver transplant. The origin of this receptor is a human patient who received a liver transplant. Some of the T cells might come from the graft donor. This chain connects TRBV6-6 to TRBJ2-7; possibly TRBD1 for D (5 bases). The CDR3 reads CASSYPDSSYEQYF. As DNA, the CDR3 is TGTGCCAGCAGTTACCCCGACAGCTCCTACGAGCAGTACTTC.